One sample yielded the 27 T cell receptor beta chains listed below, sequenced in a study of T-cell reconstitution after alpha-beta-depleted transplantation in children. Preparation of the TCRbeta library involved a method that used unique molecular identifiers. TCRdb independently ran MiXCR on the PCR reads; one entry per CDR3 protein. The sample shows hundreds of thousands of distinct CDR3 sequences, approximately 10% of them seen only once. The starting material was peripheral blood, obtained 180 days after TCRalphabeta/CD19-depleted stem cell transplant. These receptors all come from a male patient under 10 years old who had a stem cell transplant for chronic granulomatous disease, so the T cells may come from the graft donor.

The table lists this clonotype with a few counts. This sequence joins TRBV7-9 and TRBJ2-3; TRBD2 agrees at 7 bases. The CDR3 sequence is 15 residues long. The germline gives CDR1 SEHNR, CDR2 FQNEAQ (reference sequence). Germline trimming cut 3 bases from V and 3 bases from J; bases unmatched to any gene: 6. CDR3 sequence: CASSFRSGETDTQYF. In DNA, the CDR3 is TGTGCCAGCAGCTTTAGAAGCGGGGAAACAGATACGCAGTATTTT.

This clonotype showed up many times. The rearrangement links TRBV20-1 to TRBJ2-7, with D possibly being TRBD2 (6 bases). This CDR3 contains 14 residues. Trimming took off 6 bases at V and 0 bases at J, with 15 bases between the two ends. Germline V gene data show CDR1 as DFQATT and CDR2 as SNEGSKA (reference sequence). Here the CDR3 DNA reads TGCAGTGCCACGACCGGGGGTAGCTCCTACGAGCAGTACTTC. Protein sequence: CSATTGGSSYEQYF.

Ten or more counts support this clonotype. The chain combines TRBV20-1 with TRBJ2-7; TRBD2 agrees at 12 bases. CDR1 and CDR2 from the germline V gene are DFQATT and SNEGSKA (reference sequence). With V trimmed by 0 bases and J by 2 bases, 5 bases remained unmatched. The CDR3 totals 16 residues. CDR3 sequence: CSARDPLAGGTYEQYF. CDR3 in DNA: TGCAGTGCTAGAGATCCACTAGCGGGAGGTACCTACGAGCAGTACTTC.

Note on this clonotype: A read error may be the cause here, since a much bigger clone is one base away. This chain joins TRBV20-1 and TRBJ2-1; 11 bases are a match to TRBD2. CDR3 length: 15 residues. CDR1 is DFQATT, CDR2 SNEGSKA, per germline (reference sequence). As DNA, the CDR3 is TGCAGAGCTAGTTTCGGACTAGCGGGTGTCGGTGAGCAGTTCTTC. This encodes CRASFGLAGVGEQFF.

This clonotype appeared many times. The chain has TRBV20-1 and TRBJ1-1, with 8 bases fitting TRBD1. Per germline, CDR1 DFQATT and CDR2 SNEGSKA (reference sequence). The CDR3 length is 15 residues. V shed 6 bases and J 5 bases; nucleotides not matched to a gene: 14. CDR3 sequence (DNA): TGCAGTGCAACCTCGACAGGGGCGCTGGGGACTGAAGCTTTCTTT. Protein: CSATSTGALGTEAFF.

This clonotype has at least ten counts. The chain employs TRBV12-3 or TRBV12-4 and TRBJ1-5; weak D call: TRBD1 (5 bases). V shed 1 base and J shed 2 bases, with 18 bases lying between them. The CDR3 extends over 18 amino acids. The CDR3 DNA reads as TGTGCCAGCAGTTTAGGATTTGCAGGGATCTCTGGCAATCAGCCCCAGCATTTT. Amino acids: CASSLGFAGISGNQPQHF.

This clonotype was observed at least ten times. The rearrangement joins TRBV18 to TRBJ2-5; no clear D gene. V was trimmed by 3 bases and J by 3 bases, leaving 8 bases between them. CDR1 is KGHSH and CDR2 is LQKENI in the germline V gene. The CDR3 covers 13 residues. The CDR3 spells CASSPIPEETQYF. CDR3 bases: TGTGCCAGCTCACCTATTCCCGAAGAGACCCAGTACTTC. Complete variable domain (other parts from reference TRBV18 and TRBJ2-5): NAGVMQNPRHLVRRRGQEARLRCSPMKGHSHVYWYRQLPEEGLKFMVYLQKENIIDESGMPKERFSAEFPKEGPSILRIQQVVRGDSAAYFCASSPIPEETQYFGPGTRLLVL.

This clonotype was seen repeatedly, ten times or more. The chain carries TRBV20-1 and TRBJ2-1, with TRBD2 matching over 10 bases. Trimming removed 0 bases from V and 7 bases from J; junction bases left unmatched: 9. The CDR3 runs 16 residues. In germline, CDR1 is DFQATT, CDR2 SNEGSKA (reference sequence). CDR3 DNA: TGCAGTGCTAGAGACCCTAGCGGGAGAGTGTTGAATGAGCAGTTCTTC. It yields the protein CSARDPSGRVLNEQFF.

This clonotype was seen at least ten times. The V gene is TRBV6-5, the J gene TRBJ2-2, with D tentatively TRBD1 (5 bases). V dropped 2 bases and J dropped 0 bases, with 10 bases sitting between them. The germline CDR1 and CDR2 sequences are MNHEY and SVGAGI. The CDR3 is 16 residues long. CDR3 bases: TGTGCCAGCAGTTACGGACACGGTTCGAACACCGGGGAGCTGTTTTTT. It codes for CASSYGHGSNTGELFF.

This clonotype came up many times. This chain connects TRBV12-3 or TRBV12-4 to TRBJ2-3, with D maybe TRBD1 (6 bases). There are 16 residues in the CDR3. The germline V and J ends were trimmed by 3 bases and 3 bases, with 16 bases remaining between them. The CDR3 DNA reads TGTGCCAGCAGTTTCCCGACAGGCCTAGAAACAGATACGCAGTATTTT. Amino acid sequence: CASSFPTGLETDTQYF.

The rearrangement links TRBV28 to TRBJ2-3, with D uncertain. Germline V gives CDR1 MDHEN, CDR2 SYDVKM. V shed 3 bases and J shed 0 bases, with 13 bases lying between them. The CDR3 contains 16 residues. The CDR3 sequence is CASSFPIVTSTDTQYF. DNA for the CDR3: TGTGCCAGCAGTTTCCCTATAGTAACGAGCACAGATACGCAGTATTTT.

A note on this clonotype: Since a much larger clone is just one base distant, this may be a read error. The rearrangement joins TRBV19 to TRBJ1-4; D is undetermined. CDR3 length: 15 amino acids. V was pared by 6 bases and J by 4 bases, with 15 bases between. Germline CDR1 is LNHDA and CDR2 is SQIVND (reference sequence). DNA for the CDR3: TGTGCCAGTAGCGCCCTGGTGCAGGTTAATGAAAAACTGTTTTTT. Translated, it gives CASSALVQVNEKLFF.

For this clonotype: A clone one base away is much larger, so this may be a read error. V is TRBV20-1 and J is TRBJ2-4; TRBD1 matches at 10 bases. The CDR3 runs to 15 residues. After removal of 8 bases from V and 4 bases from J, the junction contained 11 bases not matched to a gene. Germline assignment: CDR1 DFQATT and CDR2 SNEGSKA (reference sequence). Here the CDR3 reads CSSHLGQGRKNIQYF. In DNA form, the CDR3 reads TGCAGTTCTCACCTGGGACAGGGGCGAAAAAACATTCAGTACTTC.

To note about this clonotype: Possible read error: a much larger clone is one base away. The chain recombines TRBV20-1 with TRBJ2-1, with a weak D call TRBD2 (5 bases). The length of the CDR3 is 14 residues. CDR1 and CDR2 from the germline V gene are DFQATT and SNEGSKA (reference sequence). V lost 2 bases, J lost 6 bases, and 14 bases lay in between. DNA of the CDR3: TGCAGTGCTAGATGGCCTAGCCACTTCAATGAGCAGTTCTTC. Translating gives CSARWPSHFNEQFF.

In this sample, this clonotype turned up many times. The genes are TRBV7-2 and TRBJ2-7, with 8 bases lining up with TRBD1. Germline V CDR1 and CDR2: SGHTA, FQGNSA. Germline trimming cut 3 bases from V and 5 bases from J; bases unmatched to any gene: 6. This CDR3 comprises 14 residues. The CDR3: CASSFDRGSNEQYF. In nucleotides, the CDR3 is TGTGCCAGCAGCTTCGACAGGGGCAGCAACGAGCAGTACTTC.

Ten or more counts support this clonotype. V and J are TRBV27 and TRBJ1-5; D is perhaps TRBD1 (5 bases). Germline V gene sequence: CDR1 MNHEY, CDR2 SMNVEV (reference sequence). The CDR3 extends over 16 amino acids. Trimming shortened V by 3 bases and J by 4 bases, and 16 bases separated the two germline ends. CDR3 region: CASSFRAGWSNQPQHF. The CDR3 DNA is TGTGCCAGCAGTTTTAGGGCAGGGTGGAGTAATCAGCCCCAGCATTTT.

This clonotype appeared many times. V usage is TRBV5-1 and J usage is TRBJ2-7; D perhaps matches TRBD1 (6 bases). Trimming shortened V by 8 bases and J by 2 bases, and 17 bases separated the two germline ends. The CDR3 has 14 amino acids. The germline V gene encodes CDR1 SGHRS and CDR2 YFSETQ. The CDR3: CASDPGHGPYEQYF. The CDR3 coding sequence is TGCGCCAGTGACCCGGGACACGGACCCTACGAGCAGTACTTC.

The table lists this clonotype with many counts. The chain couples TRBV29-1 to TRBJ1-1; 9 bases map to TRBD1. This CDR3 is built from 15 residues. Germline trimming cut 1 base from V and 1 base from J; bases unmatched to any gene: 4. Germline V gene data show CDR1 as SQVTM and CDR2 as ANQGSEA. The CDR3 sequence is CSVEGRTGANTEAFF. In nucleotides, the CDR3 is TGCAGCGTTGAAGGCCGGACAGGGGCGAACACTGAAGCTTTCTTT.

This clonotype was found many times. This chain connects TRBV12-3 or TRBV12-4 to TRBJ2-7; no clear D. V was shortened by 2 bases and J by 0 bases, with 8 bases between the two germline ends. The CDR3 runs 14 residues. CDR3 loop: CASSLSRTSYEQYF. CDR3 in DNA: TGTGCCAGCAGTTTATCCAGGACCTCCTACGAGCAGTACTTC.

This clonotype has at least ten counts. The V call is TRBV10-1, the J call TRBJ2-1; either TRBD1 or TRBD2 may fit D (5 bases each). Germline lookup yields CDR1 WNHNN and CDR2 SYGVQD (reference sequence). The CDR3 length is 16 residues. V lost 0 bases to trimming and J lost 2 bases, with 11 bases between them. The DNA of the CDR3 is TGCGCCAGCAGTGAGTCGGGGGTAGGGGCCTACAATGAGCAGTTCTTC. As protein: CASSESGVGAYNEQFF.

This clonotype was seen repeatedly, ten times or more. The chain couples TRBV4-2 to TRBJ1-1, with TRBD1 matching 9 bases. CDR3 length: 15 residues. With 3 bases clipped from V and 1 base from J, the junction kept 3 bases outside the gene matches. Germline CDR1 reads LGHNA; CDR2 reads YNFKEQ. The CDR3 sequence: CASSQGDRANTEAFF. The CDR3 nucleotides are TGTGCCAGCAGCCAGGGGGACAGGGCGAACACTGAAGCTTTCTTT.

The sample holds many counts of this clonotype. The chain combines TRBV19 with TRBJ2-5, with a tentative D call TRBD1 (6 bases). The V and J ends lost 5 bases and 5 bases respectively, with 21 bases between them. CDR3 length: 16 residues. Germline lookup yields CDR1 LNHDA and CDR2 SQIVND (reference sequence). The CDR3 DNA reads TGTGCCAGTAGTCAACGTTTACAGGGTTGGGGCGAGACCCAGTACTTC. This translates into CASSQRLQGWGETQYF. The whole variable domain, filled in from reference TRBV19 and TRBJ2-5, reads DGGITQSPKYLFRKEGQNVTLSCEQNLNHDAMYWYRQDPGQGLRLIYYSQIVNDFQKGDIAEGYSVSREKKESFPLTVTSAQKNPTAFYLCASSQRLQGWGETQYFGPGTRLLVL.

This clonotype was found once. This could be a read error, since a much larger clone is one nucleotide away. This chain joins TRBV9 and TRBJ2-5; D is perhaps TRBD1 or TRBD2 (5 bases each). Deletions cut 3 bases from V and 1 base from J, with 13 bases between. The CDR3 totals 15 residues. Germline CDR1 and CDR2: SGDLS and YYNGEE. In nucleotides, the CDR3 is TGTGCCAGCAGCGCCGGGGCCCGTACCCAAGAGACCCAGTACTTC. This codes for CASSAGARTQETQYF. The full variable domain, rest sourced from reference TRBV9 and TRBJ2-5, is DSGVTQTPKHLITATGQRVTLRCSPRSGDLSVYWYQQSLDQGLQFLIQYYNGEERAKGNILERFSAQQFPDLHSELNLSSLELGDSALYFCASSAGARTQETQYFGPGTRLLVL.

Many counts were recorded for this clonotype. J is TRBJ2-7 and V is TRBV12-3 or TRBV12-4; perhaps TRBD2 as D (7 bases). Trimming took 2 bases from V and 7 from J, leaving 18 bases between them. This CDR3 region has 15 residues. The CDR3 here is CASSLFGGGPGEQYF. The CDR3 DNA reads TGTGCCAGCAGTTTATTTGGGGGGGGGCCCGGAGAGCAGTACTTC.

This clonotype appeared many times. V usage is TRBV9 and J usage is TRBJ2-1; D call uncertain. Germline V lookup: CDR1 SGDLS, CDR2 YYNGEE. Trimming cost V 4 bases and J 0 bases, with 11 bases left between them. The CDR3 is 15 residues long. For the CDR3, the DNA is TGTGCCAGCAGCTTAGGTTACAGCTCCTACAATGAGCAGTTCTTC. Translation gives CASSLGYSSYNEQFF.

This clonotype appeared many times. The chain recombines TRBV7-9 with TRBJ2-3; a possible D gene is TRBD1 (5 bases). V was cut by 2 bases and J by 2 bases, with 17 bases left in between. Germline-derived CDR1 and CDR2 are SEHNR and FQNEAQ (reference sequence). This CDR3 has 17 amino acids. CDR3 sequence reads: CASSLIGDTGDTDTQYF. CDR3 sequence (DNA): TGTGCCAGCAGCTTAATTGGTGACACAGGTGACACAGATACGCAGTATTTT.

This clonotype was recorded at least ten times. The chain has TRBV29-1 and TRBJ2-3; the D is unclear. CDR3 length: 13 residues. V was cut by 4 bases and J by 0 bases, with 8 bases left in between. Germline CDR1 SQVTM, CDR2 ANQGSEA. The CDR3 protein is CSVVVGSTDTQYF. CDR3 DNA: TGCAGCGTTGTGGTGGGGAGCACAGATACGCAGTATTTT.